This T cell receptor (beta chain) was observed in a study of T cells in localized non-small cell lung cancer. Notes on the study in general: Uninvolved adjacent lung showed higher T cell clonality than tumor. Greater T cell density in blood accompanied longer overall survival. Adjacent lung held a median roughly 50 of the top 100 tumor clones. The tumor had only one region sequenced, so heterogeneity remains possible.

For this clone: What it binds is not known.

V lost 5 bases and J lost 1; bases outside the gene matches: 2. The germline V gene encodes CDR1 SQVTM and CDR2 ANQGSEA. The CDR3 sequence is 14 residues long. This table comes from immunoSEQ multiplex PCR, and its TCRdb copy is limited to in-frame clones, with some not included. The sample lists under 35,000 clones, roughly 90% occurring once. The V and J genes are TRBV29-1 and TRBJ2-3; 11 bases line up with TRBD1. The TCR was taken from a female donor of 60 years or more with stage I lung adenocarcinoma. Sequencing was performed on peripheral blood, taken before any cancer treatment. In nucleotides, the CDR3 is TGCAGCGTTAGGACAGGGGGCGGCACAGATACGCAGTATTTT. Translated, it gives CSVRTGGGTDTQYF.